The rows below give T cell receptor beta chains drawn from one sample of a study of T-cell memory formation after mild COVID-19. Each CDR3 protein is one row after TCRdb ran MiXCR on the 5' RACE reads. Of about 430,000 distinct CDR3 sequences in the sample, around 24% were seen once. Specimen: PBMCs or a T cell subset sorted from them (not recorded which). The receptors were sampled from an adult woman who had mild COVID-19 (a few samples of this study predate the infection). Cell type and time point are not known. Both conserved end residues are part of each CDR3. The D gene is left open where the match is weak. Expanded clones get a size class; other rows say once, few or many, or leave the size out.

D: .; size: few; V: TRBV12-3/TRBV12-4; J: TRBJ1-2; CDR3: CASSLADSSYGYTF; DNA: TGTGCCAGCAGTTTAGCCGACAGCTCCTATGGCTACACCTTC
D: .; size: many; V: TRBV15; J: TRBJ1-1; CDR3: CATRYGMRNTEAFF; DNA: TGTGCCACCAGATACGGGATGAGGAACACTGAAGCTTTCTTT
D: .; size: .; V: TRBV24-1; J: TRBJ2-5; CDR3: CATSDLQFGETQYF; DNA: TGTGCCACCAGTGATTTGCAGTTTGGAGAGACCCAGTACTTC
D: .; size: .; V: TRBV21-1; J: TRBJ1-6; CDR3: CASSTDRGRSYNSPLHF; DNA: TGTGCCAGCAGCACCGACAGGGGCCGCTCCTATAATTCACCCCTCCACTTT
D: .; size: .; V: TRBV5-1; J: TRBJ1-1; CDR3: CASSLWQGTEAFF; DNA: TGCGCCAGCAGCTTGTGGCAGGGCACTGAAGCTTTCTTT
D: TRBD2; size: once; V: TRBV6-5; J: TRBJ2-5; CDR3: CASSYSVSGIQYF; DNA: TGTGCCAGCAGTTACTCGGTTAGCGGGATTCAGTACTTC
D: TRBD1; size: .; V: TRBV7-7; J: TRBJ2-2; CDR3: CASSFDPGGGELFF; DNA: TGTGCTAGCAGCTTTGACCCAGGGGGCGGGGAGCTGTTTTTT
D: .; size: .; V: TRBV7-9; J: TRBJ1-2; CDR3: CASSLSGGSNYGYTF; DNA: TGTGCCAGCAGCTTAAGTGGGGGCTCTAACTATGGCTACACCTTC
D: TRBD2; size: few; V: TRBV24-1; J: TRBJ2-1; CDR3: CATSDLKSGGLINEQFF; DNA: TGTGCCACCAGTGATTTGAAGAGCGGGGGCCTAATTAATGAGCAGTTCTTC
D: TRBD2; size: many; V: TRBV6-5; J: TRBJ2-7; CDR3: CASSAVGTSIYEQYF; DNA: TGTGCCAGCAGTGCGGTCGGGACTAGCATCTACGAGCAGTACTTC
D: .; size: .; V: TRBV18; J: TRBJ2-7; CDR3: CASSQVLQETNEQYF; DNA: TGTGCCAGCTCACAAGTTCTGCAGGAGACTAACGAGCAGTACTTC
D: .; size: .; V: TRBV19; J: TRBJ2-5; CDR3: CASSTGPFQETQYF; DNA: TGTGCCAGTAGTACCGGACCTTTCCAAGAGACCCAGTACTTC
D: .; size: .; V: TRBV24-1; J: TRBJ1-1; CDR3: CATRKAGTLEAFF; DNA: TGTGCCACCAGAAAAGCCGGGACACTTGAAGCTTTCTTT
D: TRBD2; size: .; V: TRBV4-1; J: TRBJ2-3; CDR3: CASSQGLAGGVHTQYF; DNA: TGCGCCAGCAGCCAAGGACTAGCGGGGGGGGTACACACGCAGTATTTT
D: TRBD1; size: many; V: TRBV9; J: TRBJ2-4; CDR3: CASSVGQGRVQYF; DNA: TGTGCCAGCAGCGTAGGACAGGGTAGGGTTCAGTACTTC
D: .; size: .; V: TRBV12-3/TRBV12-4; J: TRBJ1-1; CDR3: CASSLESVARTLYSNTEAFF; DNA: TGTGCCAGCAGTTTAGAAAGTGTAGCTCGCACACTTTACTCGAACACTGAAGCTTTCTTT
D: .; size: few; V: TRBV7-6; J: TRBJ1-2; CDR3: CASGGNYGYTF; DNA: TGTGCCAGCGGGGGGAACTATGGCTACACCTTC
D: .; size: few; V: TRBV5-5; J: TRBJ2-7; CDR3: CASSFLLPYEQYF; DNA: TGTGCCAGCAGCTTCCTGCTCCCGTACGAGCAGTACTTC
D: TRBD1; size: few; V: TRBV27; J: TRBJ2-2; CDR3: CASSWTGVNTGELFF; DNA: TGTGCCAGCAGCTGGACAGGCGTCAATACCGGGGAGCTGTTTTTT
D: TRBD2; size: many; V: TRBV2; J: TRBJ2-7; CDR3: CASSELAGVYEQYF; DNA: TGTGCCAGCAGTGAACTAGCGGGAGTCTACGAGCAGTACTTC
D: .; size: .; V: TRBV12-3/TRBV12-4; J: TRBJ1-1; CDR3: CASILAGWAATEAFF; DNA: TGTGCCAGCATTCTTGCAGGGTGGGCCGCCACTGAAGCTTTCTTT
D: .; size: .; V: TRBV27; J: TRBJ1-2; CDR3: CASSPGINYGYTF; DNA: TGTGCCAGCAGTCCCGGCATCAACTATGGATACACCTTC
D: .; size: few; V: TRBV3-1; J: TRBJ2-2; CDR3: CASSHWGTGPNTGELFF; DNA: TGTGCCAGCAGCCATTGGGGAACCGGACCTAACACCGGGGAGCTGTTTTTT
D: TRBD2; size: .; V: TRBV24-1; J: TRBJ2-7; CDR3: CATSQLAGGRYEQYF; DNA: TGTGCCACCAGCCAACTAGCGGGAGGGAGGTACGAGCAGTACTTC
D: .; size: .; V: TRBV12-3/TRBV12-4; J: TRBJ1-5; CDR3: CASMGMAYNQPQHF; DNA: TGTGCCAGTATGGGGATGGCCTACAATCAGCCCCAGCATTTT
D: .; size: few; V: TRBV29-1; J: TRBJ2-2; CDR3: CSVLGLVDGELFF; DNA: TGCAGCGTCCTGGGACTCGTCGACGGGGAGCTGTTTTTT
D: .; size: once; V: TRBV5-1; J: TRBJ1-4; CDR3: CASSPRGYGNEKLFF; DNA: TGCGCCAGCAGCCCGAGGGGGTATGGGAATGAAAAACTGTTTTTT
D: .; size: many; V: TRBV5-1; J: TRBJ2-1; CDR3: CASSPSSYNEQFF; DNA: TGTGCCAGCAGCCCGAGCTCCTACAATGAGCAGTTCTTC
D: .; size: .; V: TRBV9; J: TRBJ1-3; CDR3: CASSVVRDSGNTIYF; DNA: TGTGCCAGCAGCGTAGTCAGGGACTCTGGAAACACCATATATTTT
D: TRBD1; size: .; V: TRBV29-1; J: TRBJ1-2; CDR3: CSPWDRSYGYTF; DNA: TGCAGCCCCTGGGACAGGAGTTATGGCTACACCTTC
D: .; size: few; V: TRBV7-8; J: TRBJ2-2; CDR3: CAFTGVRTGELFF; DNA: TGTGCCTTCACGGGGGTACGCACCGGGGAGCTGTTTTTT
D: .; size: .; V: TRBV7-9; J: TRBJ1-5; CDR3: CASNQGPGPQHF; DNA: TGTGCCAGCAACCAGGGTCCAGGGCCCCAGCATTTT
D: .; size: .; V: TRBV5-5; J: TRBJ2-2; CDR3: CASSWGTAGELFF; DNA: TGTGCCAGCAGCTGGGGGACGGCCGGGGAGCTGTTTTTT
D: TRBD1; size: .; V: TRBV5-1; J: TRBJ2-3; CDR3: CASGDSNTDTQYF; DNA: TGCGCCAGCGGGGACAGTAACACAGATACGCAGTATTTT
D: TRBD1; size: many; V: TRBV29-1; J: TRBJ2-1; CDR3: CSIGQGDHNEQFF; DNA: TGCAGCATCGGACAGGGTGACCACAATGAGCAGTTCTTC
D: TRBD2; size: few; V: TRBV5-1; J: TRBJ2-5; CDR3: CASSLALAGGPSISGETQYF; DNA: TGCGCCAGCAGCTTGGCCCTAGCGGGAGGGCCGTCGATATCGGGAGAGACCCAGTACTTC